The 10 T cell receptor beta chains below were found in one sample sequenced in a study of T cell changes during pregnancy in multiple sclerosis. Assay: immunoSEQ multiplex PCR; the TCRdb copy retains only in-frame clones and omits some. The table records about 77,000 clones, around nine tenths of them present only once. The starting material was peripheral blood, obtained before pregnancy. The receptors were sampled from a female donor with multiple sclerosis, enrolled in a pregnancy study.

The genes are TRBV2 and TRBJ1-5, with 9 bases aligning to TRBD1. The trim removed 6 bases at V and 5 bases at J, leaving 17 bases unmatched. Looked up from germline, CDR1 is SNHLY and CDR2 is FYNNEI. The CDR3 runs to 18 residues. The CDR3 sequence: CASRHTLEQGAGDQPQHF. The CDR3 DNA reads TGTGCCAGCAGGCATACCCTGGAACAGGGGGCTGGGGATCAGCCCCAGCATTTT.

The CDR3 loop reads CASSQQAQETQYF. Written as DNA, the CDR3 is TGCGCCAGCAGCCAACAGGCCCAAGAGACCCAGTACTTC. The chain is built from TRBV4-3 and TRBJ2-5, with D unclear. This CDR3 has 13 residues. CDR1 LGHNA and CDR2 YSLEER come from the germline V gene. Trimming removed 2 bases at V and 1 base at J, with 5 bases between.

This sequence joins TRBV4-3 and TRBJ2-5; TRBD2 matches 7 bases. Germline-derived CDR1 and CDR2 are LGHNA and YSLEER. J was trimmed by 5 bases and V by 4 bases; bases with no gene match: 10. The CDR3 length is 15 residues. The CDR3 DNA reads TGCGCCAGCAGCCGACTATCGGGAGGCGGGGAGACCCAGTACTTC. This encodes CASSRLSGGGETQYF.

V is TRBV5-4 and J is TRBJ1-1, with 7 bases lining up with TRBD1. The CDR3 sequence is 14 residues long. CDR1 is SGHNT, CDR2 YYREEE, per germline (reference sequence). The junction had 2 bases not matched to a gene; V was cut back by 3 bases and J by 0 bases. CDR3 in DNA: TGTGCCAGCAGCTCGGGACAGATGAACACTGAAGCTTTCTTT. The encoded protein is CASSSGQMNTEAFF. Together with reference TRBV5-4 and TRBJ1-1, the CDR3 gives the full variable domain: ETGVTQSPTHLIKTRGQQVTLRCSSQSGHNTVSWYQQALGQGPQFIFQYYREEENGRGNFPPRFSGLQFPNYSSELNVNALELDDSALYLCASSSGQMNTEAFFGQGTRLTVV.

The rearrangement uses TRBV6-1 and TRBJ2-3; D is possibly TRBD1 (6 bases). This CDR3 has 14 amino acids. Per germline, CDR1 MNHNS and CDR2 SASEGT. V lost 3 bases to trimming and J lost 2 bases, with 9 bases between them. The CDR3 DNA reads as TGTGCCAGCAGTGAGGACAGTTTCACAGATACGCAGTATTTT. Translating it yields CASSEDSFTDTQYF.

This rearrangement joins TRBV12-5 to TRBJ1-1, with 7 bases lining up with TRBD1. The CDR3 is made up of 17 amino acids. Trimming removed 0 bases from V and 7 bases from J; junction bases left unmatched: 14. Germline loops: CDR1 LGHNT, CDR2 FRNRAP. In DNA, the CDR3 is TGTGCTAGTGGTTTGGTATACAGGGGACACAGACCCTTTGAAGCTTTCTTT. This gives the protein CASGLVYRGHRPFEAFF.

J is TRBJ1-4 and V is TRBV18; 8 nucleotides agree with TRBD1. In germline, CDR1 is KGHSH, CDR2 LQKENI. The CDR3 length is 15 residues. With 5 bases clipped from V and 7 bases from J, the junction kept 9 bases outside the gene matches. CDR3 sequence: CASSGRQGLFEKLFF. The CDR3 bases are TGTGCCAGCTCAGGACGACAGGGGCTTTTTGAAAAACTGTTTTTT. The full variable domain, with the rest looked up from reference TRBV18 and TRBJ1-4, is NAGVMQNPRHLVRRRGQEARLRCSPMKGHSHVYWYRQLPEEGLKFMVYLQKENIIDESGMPKERFSAEFPKEGPSILRIQQVVRGDSAAYFCASSGRQGLFEKLFFGSGTQLSVL.

V usage is TRBV5-1 and J usage is TRBJ2-3; TRBD1 matches 10 bases. Germline trimming cut 5 bases from V and 2 bases from J; bases unmatched to any gene: 5. The CDR3 has 15 residues. Germline assignment: CDR1 SGHRS and CDR2 YFSETQ. CDR3 in amino acids: CASSRGTGATDTQYF. The DNA for the CDR3 is TGCGCCAGCAGTAGAGGGACAGGGGCCACAGATACGCAGTATTTT.

The chain couples TRBV5-1 to TRBJ2-2, with a weak D call TRBD1 (6 bases). Germline CDR1 reads SGHRS; CDR2 reads YFSETQ. V lost 0 bases, J lost 0 bases, and 12 bases lay in between. The CDR3 has 17 residues. The chain's CDR3 is CASSLAKTGANTGELFF. The CDR3 DNA follows: TGCGCCAGCAGCTTGGCCAAGACAGGCGCGAACACCGGGGAGCTGTTTTTT.

The rearrangement uses TRBV6-6 and TRBJ1-5, with D unclear. V gave up 1 base and J gave up 6 bases, with 10 bases separating them. The CDR3 runs 14 residues. In germline, CDR1 is MNHNY, CDR2 SVGAGI (reference sequence). For the CDR3, the DNA is TGTGCCAGCAGTTACTTACAGTCGGTTCAGCCCCAGCATTTT. Amino acid sequence: CASSYLQSVQPQHF.